These T cell receptor beta chains were read from a single sample in a study of Ad26.COV2.S vaccination and SARS-CoV-2 variants. The method was immunoSEQ multiplex PCR; TCRdb's version includes in-frame clones alone and lacks a portion of them. The sample lists more than 250,000 clones; 70% to 90% were seen once. This sample comprised peripheral blood, obtained in a trial of Ad26.COV2.S vaccine versus placebo. The origin of the receptors is a person aged 18-65 years who received the Ad26.COV2.S COVID-19 vaccine or a placebo. Each CDR3 is given with its conserved first and last residue. A D gene is named only where the DNA matches it firmly. Some rows mark clone size as missing; the rest say once, few, many or name a class of expanded clone.

clone size	V gene	J gene	D gene	CDR3 DNA	CDR3 protein
few	TRBV27	TRBJ1-2	-	TGTGCCAGCAGTCCCGATGACACGCCAAGGGATGGCTACACCTTC	CASSPDDTPRDGYTF
-	TRBV12-3/TRBV12-4	TRBJ1-1	TRBD1	TGTGCCAGCAGAGCAACAGGGGGCGAAGCTTTCTTT	CASRATGGEAFF
-	TRBV14	TRBJ2-2	TRBD2	TGTGCCAGCAGCCGCTTGACTAGCGGGAGCAACACCGGGGAGCTGTTTTTT	CASSRLTSGSNTGELFF
many	TRBV4-3	TRBJ1-2	-	TGCGCCAGCAGCCAAGATCGGGGTTCCATCTATGGCTACACCTTC	CASSQDRGSIYGYTF
-	TRBV12-3/TRBV12-4	TRBJ1-4	-	TGTGCCAGCAGTTTTGGAGAAAAACTGTTTTTT	CASSFGEKLFF
-	TRBV19	TRBJ1-1	-	TGTGCCAGTAGTGGGGGGCCAGGGGACACTGAAGCTTTCTTT	CASSGGPGDTEAFF
-	TRBV18	TRBJ2-2	TRBD2	TGTGCCAGCTCGCTGACTAGCCTGATCACCGGTTCCGGGGAGCTGTTTTTT	CASSLTSLITGSGELFF
-	TRBV6-5	TRBJ2-7	-	TGTGCCACCCTGAAGGGAGATTTAGGGTCCTACGAGCAGTACTTC	CATLKGDLGSYEQYF
once	TRBV19	TRBJ2-2	TRBD1	TGTGCCAGTAGTGTAGACAGGGCCACCGGGGAGCTGTTTTTT	CASSVDRATGELFF
-	TRBV9	TRBJ1-6	-	TGTGCCAGCAGCGTAGATTCGGGGTCTAATTCACCCCTCCACTTT	CASSVDSGSNSPLHF
-	TRBV12-3/TRBV12-4	TRBJ2-1	-	TGTGCCAGCAGTTTCGGGAATGAGCAGTTCTTC	CASSFGNEQFF
-	TRBV9	TRBJ1-4	TRBD1	TGTGCCAGCAGCGTCCGGGACAGAGAAACCTTTCATAATGAAAAACTGTTTTTT	CASSVRDRETFHNEKLFF
once	TRBV6-1	TRBJ1-2	-	TGTGCCAGCAGTGAAATATCGAGCTATGGCTACACCTTC	CASSEISSYGYTF
-	TRBV7-9	TRBJ1-1	-	TGTGCCAGCATACCGGTCGTTCAGACTGAAGCTTTCTTT	CASIPVVQTEAFF
once	TRBV6-5	TRBJ2-6	-	TGTGCCAGCAGCGCGTACGGGGCCAACGTCCTGACTTTC	CASSAYGANVLTF
-	TRBV5-5	TRBJ2-3	-	TGTGCCAGCATCATAGGGACAAGGGCAACAGATACGCAGTATTTT	CASIIGTRATDTQYF
-	TRBV19	TRBJ1-2	-	TGTGCCAGTAGTATTCAACAGGGTCTAGAAGGCTACACCTTC	CASSIQQGLEGYTF
-	TRBV3-1/TRBV3-2	TRBJ1-6	-	TGTGCCAGCGCCAGTAACCGAAATTCACCCCTCCACTTT	CASASNRNSPLHF
-	TRBV18	TRBJ2-6	-	TGTGCCAGCTCTGAGGGACGGAGCTCTGGGGCCAACGTCCTGACTTTC	CASSEGRSSGANVLTF
-	TRBV6-6	TRBJ2-5	-	TGTGCCAGCAGTTACTCCGGTGAGACCCAGTACTTC	CASSYSGETQYF
-	TRBV7-6	TRBJ2-5	-	TGTGCCAGCAGCTTAGAAGATTGGGCAGGGAGTGCGACCCAGTACTTC	CASSLEDWAGSATQYF
-	TRBV3-1/TRBV3-2	TRBJ1-1	-	TGTGCCAGCAACTCACGGGGCACTGAAGCTTTCTTT	CASNSRGTEAFF
-	TRBV5-5	TRBJ2-7	-	TGTGCCAGCAGCTTGGTTTTTGATTCTTCCTACGAGCAGTACTTC	CASSLVFDSSYEQYF
-	TRBV6-5	TRBJ2-1	TRBD2	TGTGCCAGCAGCAATAGCGGGGGGGCATCCGAGCAGTTCTTC	CASSNSGGASEQFF
-	TRBV15	TRBJ2-1	TRBD1	TGTGCCTCCGGACAGGGGGCATACAATGAGCAGTTCTTC	CASGQGAYNEQFF
-	TRBV2	TRBJ1-1	-	TGTGCCAGCAGTGAAGGGATGAACACTGAAGCTTTCTTT	CASSEGMNTEAFF
-	TRBV5-6	TRBJ1-1	TRBD1	TGTGCCAGCAGGCCAGGGGGGCCGATTCGCTCTGAAGCTTTCTTT	CASRPGGPIRSEAFF
-	TRBV3-1/TRBV3-2	TRBJ2-2	-	TGTGCCAGCAGCCAAATAGGGACCACCGGGGAGCTGTTTTTT	CASSQIGTTGELFF
once	TRBV19	TRBJ2-6	TRBD2	TGTGCCAGTAAGACGGGGGGGGCTGGGGCCAACGTCCTGACTTTC	CASKTGGAGANVLTF
-	TRBV11-2	TRBJ1-4	-	TGTGCCAGCAGCTCTAGCCCAAGGGGGGGCCGTGGTGAAAAACTGTTTTTT	CASSSSPRGGRGEKLFF
-	TRBV4-2	TRBJ2-7	-	TGTGCCAGCAGCCAAGGACAGGATAGCTCCTACGAGCAGTACTTC	CASSQGQDSSYEQYF
-	TRBV6-5	TRBJ1-2	-	TGTGCCAGCAGGCTTGGTATAGGACAGTATGGCTACACCTTC	CASRLGIGQYGYTF
few	TRBV13	TRBJ2-3	TRBD1	TGTGCCAGCAGCGAGGGCAGGGGGACAGAGTCAGATACGCAGTATTTT	CASSEGRGTESDTQYF
-	TRBV24-1	TRBJ1-3	TRBD1	TGTGCCACCAGTGATTTCGCGGCTCCCCGGGACAGGGAGCACTCTGGAAACACCATATATTTT	CATSDFAAPRDREHSGNTIYF
-	TRBV6-2/TRBV6-3	TRBJ1-6	-	TGTGCCAGCAGTTACCGCTGGACGGGGATCAATTCACCCCTCCACTTT	CASSYRWTGINSPLHF
-	TRBV28	TRBJ1-6	TRBD1	TGTGCCAGCAGTTTGGGGGGGACAGGGGTTAATTCACCCCTCCACTTT	CASSLGGTGVNSPLHF
-	TRBV18	TRBJ2-5	-	TGTGCCAGCCACTCGACTAGGCGTAGGGAGGAGACCCAGTACTTC	CASHSTRRREETQYF
-	TRBV5-1	TRBJ1-1	TRBD1	TGCGCCAGCAGCTCGGGACAGCTGACGAACACTGAAGCTTTCTTT	CASSSGQLTNTEAFF
many	TRBV2	TRBJ1-5	-	TGTGCCAGCAGTGAGTTTAATCAGCCCCAGCATTTT	CASSEFNQPQHF
once	TRBV18	TRBJ1-1	-	TGTGCCAGCTCACCATTAGAGAACACTGAAGCTTTCTTT	CASSPLENTEAFF
-	TRBV19	TRBJ2-7	TRBD1	TGTGCCAGTAGTGCAAGAGACAGGGGTCCGGGCTACGAGCAGTACTTC	CASSARDRGPGYEQYF
few	TRBV3-1/TRBV3-2	TRBJ1-4	-	TGTGCCAGCAGCCGTGATGAATTCGAAAAACTGTTTTTT	CASSRDEFEKLFF
-	TRBV6-5	TRBJ1-1	-	TGTGCCAGCAGTTACTCGATAAGCACTGAAGCTTTCTTT	CASSYSISTEAFF
-	TRBV12-3/TRBV12-4	TRBJ2-7	TRBD1	TGTGCCAGTTTCCGGACAGGCTCCTACGAGCAGTACTTC	CASFRTGSYEQYF
once	TRBV30	TRBJ1-5	-	TGTGCCTGGAAAAGAGGGTCGGGTCAGCCCCAGCATTTT	CAWKRGSGQPQHF
-	TRBV2	TRBJ1-4	TRBD1	TGTGCCAGCAGGGACAGGGATTCGGCTAATGAAAAACTGTTTTTT	CASRDRDSANEKLFF
-	TRBV7-2	TRBJ2-5	-	TGTGCCAGCAGCGCAGGACGAAACCAAGAGACCCAGTACTTC	CASSAGRNQETQYF
-	TRBV3-1/TRBV3-2	TRBJ2-5	-	TGTGCCAGCAGCCAGAGGTGGGGGAACAGAGAGACCCAGTACTTC	CASSQRWGNRETQYF
-	TRBV4-2	TRBJ1-1	-	TGTGCCAGCAGCCAAGTTGGATTACCACAAGCTTTCTTT	CASSQVGLPQAFF
-	TRBV7-2	TRBJ2-2	-	TGTGCCAGCAGCTTAGGACAGCCGGGGGACGGGGAGCTGTTTTTT	CASSLGQPGDGELFF
-	TRBV28	TRBJ2-2	-	TGTGCCAGCAGTTTTCCCCCCTGGGAGCTGTTTTTT	CASSFPPWELFF
-	TRBV5-1	TRBJ1-2	-	TGCGCCACCAGCGTAGCGGCAGCCGGTCAAAGCCGTCAGATGTATGGCTACACCTTC	CATSVAAAGQSRQMYGYTF